This T cell receptor (beta chain) was retrieved from a study of shared clonotypes between healthy human individuals. Sequencing was at deep level. On ten immunoSEQ deep assay plates, unsorted PBMC DNA was sequenced. Sequenced by immunoSEQ multiplex PCR; TCRdb stores in-frame clones only, minus some. The repertoire holds 450,000 or so clones, with roughly three quarters as singletons. Germline V gene lookup returns CDR1 SGHKS and CDR2 YYEKEE (reference sequence). The CDR3 contains 16 residues. V shed 1 base and J 3 bases; nucleotides not matched to a gene: 5. Regarding this clone: Its antigen is unknown.

Study observations and caveats: The authors sampled blood alone, and tissue repertoires likely differ.

The sequencing input was PBMCs. The sequence derives from a middle-aged woman in good health. Some clones in this sample may be carry-over from other donors' samples. The chain joins TRBV5-5 to TRBJ2-7; 12 bases agree with TRBD1. CDR3 residues: CASSLWGQGAHYEQYF. The CDR3 region has the DNA TGTGCCAGCAGCTTGTGGGGACAGGGGGCTCACTACGAGCAGTACTTC.